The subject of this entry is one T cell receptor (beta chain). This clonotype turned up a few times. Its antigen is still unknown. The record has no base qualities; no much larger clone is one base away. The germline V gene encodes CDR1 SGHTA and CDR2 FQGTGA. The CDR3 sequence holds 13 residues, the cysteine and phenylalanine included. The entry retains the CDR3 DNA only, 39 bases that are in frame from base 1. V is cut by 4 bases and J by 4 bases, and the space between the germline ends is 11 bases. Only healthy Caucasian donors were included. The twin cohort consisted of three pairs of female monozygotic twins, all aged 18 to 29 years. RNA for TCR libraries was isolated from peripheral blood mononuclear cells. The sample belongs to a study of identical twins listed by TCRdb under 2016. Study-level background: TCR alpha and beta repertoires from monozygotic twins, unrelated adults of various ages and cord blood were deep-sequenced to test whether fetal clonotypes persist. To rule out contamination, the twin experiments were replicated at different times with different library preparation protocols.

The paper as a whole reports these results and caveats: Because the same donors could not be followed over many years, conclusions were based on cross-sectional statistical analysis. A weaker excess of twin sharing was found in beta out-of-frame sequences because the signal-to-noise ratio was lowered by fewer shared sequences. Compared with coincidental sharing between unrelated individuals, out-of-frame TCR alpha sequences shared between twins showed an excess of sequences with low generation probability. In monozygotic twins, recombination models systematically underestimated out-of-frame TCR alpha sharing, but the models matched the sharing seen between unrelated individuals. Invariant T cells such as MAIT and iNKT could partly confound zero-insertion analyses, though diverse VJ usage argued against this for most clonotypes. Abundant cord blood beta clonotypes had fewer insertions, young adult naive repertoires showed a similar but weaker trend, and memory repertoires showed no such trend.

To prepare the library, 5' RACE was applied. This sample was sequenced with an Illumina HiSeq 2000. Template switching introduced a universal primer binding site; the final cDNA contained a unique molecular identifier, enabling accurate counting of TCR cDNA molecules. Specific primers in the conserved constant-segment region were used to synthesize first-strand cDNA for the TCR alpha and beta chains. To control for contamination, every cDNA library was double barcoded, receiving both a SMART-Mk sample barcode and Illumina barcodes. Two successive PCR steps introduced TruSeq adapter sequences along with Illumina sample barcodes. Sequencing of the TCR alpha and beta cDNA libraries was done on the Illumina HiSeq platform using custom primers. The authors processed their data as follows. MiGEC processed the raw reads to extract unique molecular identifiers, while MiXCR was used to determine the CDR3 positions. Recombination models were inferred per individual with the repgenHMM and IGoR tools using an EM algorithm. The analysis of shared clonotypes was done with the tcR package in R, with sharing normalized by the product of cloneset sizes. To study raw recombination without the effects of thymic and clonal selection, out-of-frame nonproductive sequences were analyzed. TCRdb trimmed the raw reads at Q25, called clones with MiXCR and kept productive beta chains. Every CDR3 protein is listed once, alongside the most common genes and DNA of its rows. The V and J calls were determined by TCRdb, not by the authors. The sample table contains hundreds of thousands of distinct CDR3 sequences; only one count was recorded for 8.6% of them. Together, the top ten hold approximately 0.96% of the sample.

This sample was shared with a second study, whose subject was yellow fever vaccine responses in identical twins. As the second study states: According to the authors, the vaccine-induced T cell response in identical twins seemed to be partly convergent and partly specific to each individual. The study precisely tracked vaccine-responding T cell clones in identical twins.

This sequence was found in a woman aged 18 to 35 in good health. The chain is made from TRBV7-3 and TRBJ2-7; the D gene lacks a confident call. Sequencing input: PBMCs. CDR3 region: CASSSTFGYEQYF. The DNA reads TGTGCCAGCAGCTCCACATTTGGGTACGAGCAGTACTTC.